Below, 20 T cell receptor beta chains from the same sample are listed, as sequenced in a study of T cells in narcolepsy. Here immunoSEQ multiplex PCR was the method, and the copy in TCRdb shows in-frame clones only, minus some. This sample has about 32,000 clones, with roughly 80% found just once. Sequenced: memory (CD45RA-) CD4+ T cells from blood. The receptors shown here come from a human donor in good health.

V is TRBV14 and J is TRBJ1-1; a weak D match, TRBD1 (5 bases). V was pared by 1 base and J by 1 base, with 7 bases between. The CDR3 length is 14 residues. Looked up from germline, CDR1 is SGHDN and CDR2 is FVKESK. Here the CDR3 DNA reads TGTGCCAGCAGCCAAGTCGGGGGGAACACTGAAGCTTTCTTT. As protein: CASSQVGGNTEAFF.

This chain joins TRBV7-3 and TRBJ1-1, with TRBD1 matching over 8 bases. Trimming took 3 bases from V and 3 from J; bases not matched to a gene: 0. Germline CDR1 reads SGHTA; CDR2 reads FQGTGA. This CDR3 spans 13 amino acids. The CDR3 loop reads CASSLDRDTEAFF. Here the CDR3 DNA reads TGTGCCAGCAGCTTGGACAGGGACACTGAAGCTTTCTTT. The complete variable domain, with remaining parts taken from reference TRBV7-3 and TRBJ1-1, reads GAGVSQTPSNKVTEKGKYVELRCDPISGHTALYWYRQSLGQGPEFLIYFQGTGAADDSGLPNDRFFAVRPEGSVSTLKIQRTERGDSAVYLCASSLDRDTEAFFGQGTRLTVV.

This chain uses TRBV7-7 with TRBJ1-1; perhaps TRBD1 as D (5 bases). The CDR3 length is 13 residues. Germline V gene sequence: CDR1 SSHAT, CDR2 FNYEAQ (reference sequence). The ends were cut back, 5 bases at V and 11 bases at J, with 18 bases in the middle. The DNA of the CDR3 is TGTGCCAGCAGCCCCGGGGGGACGGCCAGGGCTTTCTTT. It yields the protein CASSPGGTARAFF.

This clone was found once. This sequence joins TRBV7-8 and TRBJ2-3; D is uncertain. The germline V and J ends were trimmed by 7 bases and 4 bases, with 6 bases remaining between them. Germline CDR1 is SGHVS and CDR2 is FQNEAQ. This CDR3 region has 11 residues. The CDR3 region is CASTDADTQYF. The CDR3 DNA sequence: TGTGCCAGCACCGACGCAGATACGCAGTATTTT.

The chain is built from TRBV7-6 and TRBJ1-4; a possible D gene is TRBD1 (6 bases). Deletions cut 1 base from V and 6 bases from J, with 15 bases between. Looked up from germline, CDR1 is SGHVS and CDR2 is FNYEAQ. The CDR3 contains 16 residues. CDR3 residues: CASSLVGWTVDEKLFF. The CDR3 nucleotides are TGTGCCAGCAGCTTAGTTGGTTGGACAGTGGATGAAAAACTGTTTTTT.

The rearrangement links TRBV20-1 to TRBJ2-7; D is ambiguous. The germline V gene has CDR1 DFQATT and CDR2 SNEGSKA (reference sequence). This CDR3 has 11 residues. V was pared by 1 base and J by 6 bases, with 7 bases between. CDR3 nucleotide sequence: TGCAGTGCTAGAGCGGCCCCCGAGCAGTACTTC. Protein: CSARAAPEQYF.

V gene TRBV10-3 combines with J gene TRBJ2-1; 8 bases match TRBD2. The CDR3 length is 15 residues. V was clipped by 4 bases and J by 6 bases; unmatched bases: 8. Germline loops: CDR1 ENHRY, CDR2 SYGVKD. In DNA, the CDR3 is TGTGCCATCAGTGCAGCCGGGACTAGGGGCAATGAGCAGTTCTTC. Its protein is CAISAAGTRGNEQFF.

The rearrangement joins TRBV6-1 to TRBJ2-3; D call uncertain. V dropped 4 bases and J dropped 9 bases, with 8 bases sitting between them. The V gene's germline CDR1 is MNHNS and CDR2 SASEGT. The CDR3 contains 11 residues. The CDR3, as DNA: TGTGCCAGCAGTGGAGGCCGCACGCAGTATTTT. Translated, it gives CASSGGRTQYF.

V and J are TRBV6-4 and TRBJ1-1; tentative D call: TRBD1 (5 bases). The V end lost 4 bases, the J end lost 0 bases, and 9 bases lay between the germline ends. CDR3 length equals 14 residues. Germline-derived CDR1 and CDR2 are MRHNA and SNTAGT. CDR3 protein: CASSVDRLNTEAFF. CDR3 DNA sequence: TGTGCCAGCAGTGTAGACAGATTGAACACTGAAGCTTTCTTT.

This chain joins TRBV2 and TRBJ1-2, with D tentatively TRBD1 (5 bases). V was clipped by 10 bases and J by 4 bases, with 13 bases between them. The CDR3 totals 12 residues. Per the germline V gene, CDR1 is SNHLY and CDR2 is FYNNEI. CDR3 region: CATTPGSYGYTF. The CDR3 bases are TGTGCCACGACACCAGGGAGCTATGGCTACACCTTC.

The CDR3 DNA sequence: TGTGCCACCAGCAGGGATGGACAGGGTTACTACGAGCAGTACTTC. Its translation is CATSRDGQGYYEQYF. The chain joins TRBV15 to TRBJ2-7, with TRBD1 matching 8 bases. The CDR3 length is 15 residues. J gave up 3 bases and V 3 bases, and 7 bases lay outside the gene matches. CDR1 LNHNV and CDR2 YYDKDF come from the germline V gene (reference sequence).

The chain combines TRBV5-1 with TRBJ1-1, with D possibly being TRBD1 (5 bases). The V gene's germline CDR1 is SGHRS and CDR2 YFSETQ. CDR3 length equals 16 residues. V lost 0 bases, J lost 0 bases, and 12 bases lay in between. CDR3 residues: CASSLAGAGLNTEAFF. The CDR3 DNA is TGCGCCAGCAGCTTGGCTGGGGCAGGGCTGAACACTGAAGCTTTCTTT.

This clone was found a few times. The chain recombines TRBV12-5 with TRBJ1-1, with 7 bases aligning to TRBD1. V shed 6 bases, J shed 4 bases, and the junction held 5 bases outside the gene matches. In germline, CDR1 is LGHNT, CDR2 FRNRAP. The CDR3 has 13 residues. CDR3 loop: CASGQAGGTEAFF. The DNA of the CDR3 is TGTGCTAGTGGGCAAGCAGGGGGCACTGAAGCTTTCTTT.

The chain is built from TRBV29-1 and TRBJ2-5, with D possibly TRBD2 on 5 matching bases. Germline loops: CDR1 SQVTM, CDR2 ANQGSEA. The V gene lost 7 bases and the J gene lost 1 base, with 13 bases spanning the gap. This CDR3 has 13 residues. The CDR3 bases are TGCAGCGCCTTGGACTGGTCCCAAGAGACCCAGTACTTC. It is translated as CSALDWSQETQYF. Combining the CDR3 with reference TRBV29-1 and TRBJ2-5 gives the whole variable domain SAVISQKPSRDICQRGTSLTIQCQVDSQVTMMFWYRQQPGQSLTLIATANQGSEATYESGFVIDKFPISRPNLTFSTLTVSNMSPEDSSIYLCSALDWSQETQYFGPGTRLLVL.

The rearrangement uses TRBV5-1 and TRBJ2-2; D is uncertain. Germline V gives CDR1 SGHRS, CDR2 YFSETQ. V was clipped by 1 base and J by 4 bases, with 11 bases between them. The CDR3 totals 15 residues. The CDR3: CASSLIAVSTGELFF. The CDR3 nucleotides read TGCGCCAGCAGCTTGATCGCTGTGAGCACCGGGGAGCTGTTTTTT.

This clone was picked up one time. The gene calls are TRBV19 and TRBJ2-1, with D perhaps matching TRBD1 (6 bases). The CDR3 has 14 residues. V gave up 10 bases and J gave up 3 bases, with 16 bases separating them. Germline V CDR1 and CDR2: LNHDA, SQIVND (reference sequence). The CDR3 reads CAISTGPHYNEQFF. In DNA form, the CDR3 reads TGTGCCATCTCAACAGGGCCCCACTACAATGAGCAGTTCTTC.

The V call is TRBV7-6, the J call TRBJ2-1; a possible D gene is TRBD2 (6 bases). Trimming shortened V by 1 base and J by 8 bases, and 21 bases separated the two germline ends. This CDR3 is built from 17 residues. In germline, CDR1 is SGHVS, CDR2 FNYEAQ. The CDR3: CASSLEVAGSAFDEQFF. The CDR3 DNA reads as TGTGCCAGCAGCTTAGAGGTAGCCGGGAGTGCGTTCGATGAGCAGTTCTTC.

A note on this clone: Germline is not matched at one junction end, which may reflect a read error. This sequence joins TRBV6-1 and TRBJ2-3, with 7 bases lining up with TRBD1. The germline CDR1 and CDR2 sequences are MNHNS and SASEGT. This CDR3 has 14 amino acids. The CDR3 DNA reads TGTGCCAGCAGTGAATCTTCGGGGACAGCTACGCAGTATTTT. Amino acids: CASSESSGTATQYF.

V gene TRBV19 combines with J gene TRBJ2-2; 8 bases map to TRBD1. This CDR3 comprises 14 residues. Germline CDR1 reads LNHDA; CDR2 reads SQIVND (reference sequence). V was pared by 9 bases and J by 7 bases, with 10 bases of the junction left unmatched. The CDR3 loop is CASRTGLYGGELFF. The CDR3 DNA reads TGTGCCAGCAGGACAGGGTTGTATGGCGGGGAGCTGTTTTTT.

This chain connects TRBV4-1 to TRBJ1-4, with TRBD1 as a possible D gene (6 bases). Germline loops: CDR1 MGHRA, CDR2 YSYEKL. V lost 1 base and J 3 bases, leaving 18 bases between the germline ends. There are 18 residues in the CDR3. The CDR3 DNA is TGCGCCAGCAGCCAAGCTGGACAGCGGATTAAGGCTAATGAAAAACTGTTTTTT. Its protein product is CASSQAGQRIKANEKLFF.